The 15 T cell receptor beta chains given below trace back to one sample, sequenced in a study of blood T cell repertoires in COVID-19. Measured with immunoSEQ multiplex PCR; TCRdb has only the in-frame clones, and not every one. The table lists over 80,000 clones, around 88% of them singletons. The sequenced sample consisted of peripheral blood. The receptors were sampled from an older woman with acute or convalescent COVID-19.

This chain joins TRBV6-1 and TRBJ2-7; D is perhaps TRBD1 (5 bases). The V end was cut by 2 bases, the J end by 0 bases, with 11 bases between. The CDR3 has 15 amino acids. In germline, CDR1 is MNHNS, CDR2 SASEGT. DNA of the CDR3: TGTGCCAGCAGTGAACAGGGCGAAAGCTCCTACGAGCAGTACTTC. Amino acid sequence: CASSEQGESSYEQYF.

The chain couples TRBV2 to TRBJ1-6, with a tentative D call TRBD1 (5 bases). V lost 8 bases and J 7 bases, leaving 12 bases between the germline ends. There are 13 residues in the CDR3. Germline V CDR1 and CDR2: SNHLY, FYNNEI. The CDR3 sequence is CASQDMANSPLHF. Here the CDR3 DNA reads TGTGCCAGCCAGGACATGGCGAATTCACCCCTCCACTTT.

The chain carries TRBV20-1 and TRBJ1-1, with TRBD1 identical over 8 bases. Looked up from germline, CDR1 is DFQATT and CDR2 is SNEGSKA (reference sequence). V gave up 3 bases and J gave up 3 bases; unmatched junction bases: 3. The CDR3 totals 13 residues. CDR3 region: CSASETGDTEAFF. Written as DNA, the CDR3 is TGCAGTGCTAGTGAGACAGGGGACACTGAAGCTTTCTTT.

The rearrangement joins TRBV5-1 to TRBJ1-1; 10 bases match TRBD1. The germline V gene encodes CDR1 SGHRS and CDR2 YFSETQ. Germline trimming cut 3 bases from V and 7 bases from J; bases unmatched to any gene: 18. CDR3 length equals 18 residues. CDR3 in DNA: TGCGCCAGCAGCTCCGTCCCGGGACAGGGGCTCAAGACCTTTGAAGCTTTCTTT. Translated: CASSSVPGQGLKTFEAFF.

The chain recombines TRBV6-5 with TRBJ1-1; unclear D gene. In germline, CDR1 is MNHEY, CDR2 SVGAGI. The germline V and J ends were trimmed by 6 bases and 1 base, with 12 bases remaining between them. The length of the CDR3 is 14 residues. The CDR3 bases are TGTGCCAGCAGAGCCTTCGGTGGGAACACTGAAGCTTTCTTT. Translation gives CASRAFGGNTEAFF.

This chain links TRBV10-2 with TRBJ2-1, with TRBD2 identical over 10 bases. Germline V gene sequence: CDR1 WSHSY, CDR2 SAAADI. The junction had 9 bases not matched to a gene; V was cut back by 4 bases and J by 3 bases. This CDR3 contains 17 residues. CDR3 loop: CASSALAGERVYNEQFF. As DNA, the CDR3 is TGCGCCAGCAGTGCTCTAGCGGGGGAAAGGGTCTACAATGAGCAGTTCTTC.

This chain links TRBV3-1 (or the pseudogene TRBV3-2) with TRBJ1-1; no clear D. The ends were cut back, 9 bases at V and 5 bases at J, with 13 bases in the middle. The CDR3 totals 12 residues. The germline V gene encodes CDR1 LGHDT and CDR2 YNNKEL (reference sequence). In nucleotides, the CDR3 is TGTGCCAGTTCCCCGGTCGGGACTGAAGCTTTCTTT. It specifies CASSPVGTEAFF.

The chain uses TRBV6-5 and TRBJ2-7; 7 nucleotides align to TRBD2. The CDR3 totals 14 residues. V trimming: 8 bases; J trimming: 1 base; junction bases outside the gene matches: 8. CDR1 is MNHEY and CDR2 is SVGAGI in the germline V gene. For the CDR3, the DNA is TGTGCCAGCCAACTAGCGCAGACATCCTACGAGCAGTACTTC. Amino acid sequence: CASQLAQTSYEQYF.

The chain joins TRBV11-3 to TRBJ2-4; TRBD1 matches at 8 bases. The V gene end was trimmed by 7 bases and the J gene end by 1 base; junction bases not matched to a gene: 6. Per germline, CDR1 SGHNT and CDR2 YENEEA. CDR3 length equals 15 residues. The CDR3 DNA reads TGTGCCAGCACAACAGGGGGGAGTGCCAAAAACATTCAGTACTTC. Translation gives CASTTGGSAKNIQYF.

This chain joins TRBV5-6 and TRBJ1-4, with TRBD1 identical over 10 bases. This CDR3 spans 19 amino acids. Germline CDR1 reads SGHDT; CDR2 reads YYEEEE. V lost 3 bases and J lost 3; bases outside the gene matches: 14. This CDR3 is CASSSTGTGAGVANEKLFF. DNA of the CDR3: TGTGCCAGCAGCTCCACCGGGACAGGGGCGGGTGTTGCTAATGAAAAACTGTTTTTT.

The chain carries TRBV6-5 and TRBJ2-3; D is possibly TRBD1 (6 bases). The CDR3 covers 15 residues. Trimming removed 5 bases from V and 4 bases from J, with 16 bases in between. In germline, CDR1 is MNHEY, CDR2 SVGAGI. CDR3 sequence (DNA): TGTGCCAGCAGTCCAAGCGCGGCAGGGGCAGATACGCAGTATTTT. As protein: CASSPSAAGADTQYF.

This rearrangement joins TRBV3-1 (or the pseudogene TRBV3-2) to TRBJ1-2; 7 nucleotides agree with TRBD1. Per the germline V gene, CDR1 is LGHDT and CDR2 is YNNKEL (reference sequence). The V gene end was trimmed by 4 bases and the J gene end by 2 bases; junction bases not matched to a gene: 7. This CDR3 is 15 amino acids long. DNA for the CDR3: TGTGCCAGCAGCCCCTCGGACAGGAGGAACTATGGCTACACCTTC. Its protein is CASSPSDRRNYGYTF.

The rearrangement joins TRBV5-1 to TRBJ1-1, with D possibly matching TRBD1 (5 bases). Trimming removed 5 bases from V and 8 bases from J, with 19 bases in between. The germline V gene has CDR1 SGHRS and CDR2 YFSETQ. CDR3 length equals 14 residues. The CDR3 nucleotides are TGCGCCAGCAGGGACCCCGGGGGGAGAGGAGAAGCTTTCTTT. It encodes CASRDPGGRGEAFF.

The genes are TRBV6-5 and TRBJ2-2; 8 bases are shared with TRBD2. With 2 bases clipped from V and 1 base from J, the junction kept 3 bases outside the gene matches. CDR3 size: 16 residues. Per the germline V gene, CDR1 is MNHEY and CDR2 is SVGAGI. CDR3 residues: CASSYVAGMNTGELFF. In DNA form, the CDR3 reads TGTGCCAGCAGTTACGTAGCGGGAATGAACACCGGGGAGCTGTTTTTT.

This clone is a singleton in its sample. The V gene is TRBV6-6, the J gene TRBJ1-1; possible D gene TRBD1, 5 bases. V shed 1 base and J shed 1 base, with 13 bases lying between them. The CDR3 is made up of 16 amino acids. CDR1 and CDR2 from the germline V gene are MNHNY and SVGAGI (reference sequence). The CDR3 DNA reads TGTGCCAGCAGTTACTATCGGGGGACGGAGAACACTGAAGCTTTCTTT. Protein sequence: CASSYYRGTENTEAFF.